This TCR beta chain was observed in a study of T cell responses to AZD1222 COVID-19 vaccine. The V segment lost 3 bases and the J segment 0 bases; nucleotides outside the gene matches: 5. This CDR3 has 17 amino acids. The V gene's germline CDR1 is MDHEN and CDR2 SYDVKM. Libraries were prepared by immunoSEQ multiplex PCR; TCRdb keeps only in-frame clonotypes and omits some of them. This sample has more than 85,000 clones, with roughly 90% found just once. Study results and caveats: The reported proportion of spike-specific TCRs targeting unmutated variant regions was nearly half.

Comment on this clone: Its cognate antigen is unknown.

This chain links TRBV28 with TRBJ2-6, with TRBD1 matching 7 bases. The sequence was collected from an adult in good health. The sample was peripheral blood, taken on day 0 of MenACWY control vaccination. CDR3 sequence (DNA): TGTGCCAGCAGTTTGGCGTCAGGGGGCTCTGGGGCCAACGTCCTGACTTTC. Protein product: CASSLASGGSGANVLTF.